This record looks at one T cell receptor (beta chain) sequence and its context. This clonotype was seen more than once but under ten times. No antigen is known for it. Base qualities are not provided; no much larger clone lies one nucleotide away. This entry comes from a study of T-cell reconstitution after alpha-beta-depleted transplantation in children (TCRdb year 2016). Context from the whole study: The study quantitatively tracked T-cell immune reconstitution after TCRalphabeta/CD19-depleted allogeneic hematopoietic cell transplantation in children using TCR repertoire profiling.

The CDR3, from cysteine to phenylalanine, totals 14 residues. Kept here is only the CDR3 DNA, which spans 42 bases and is read in frame from base 1. CDR1 is given as SEHNR and CDR2 as FQNEAQ, both from the germline V gene (reference sequence). The junction carries 12 bases between V and J, which are trimmed by 6 bases and 2 bases respectively. The method behind the library was PCR. TCRdb lists the instrument as Illumina HiSeq 2500. TCR libraries were prepared with molecular barcoding, using unique molecular identifiers to normalize TCRbeta repertoire quantification. TCRdb trimmed public reads at Q25 via fastp, called clones via MiXCR and kept in-frame beta chains. CDR3 protein duplicates are merged, each entry listing the most common genes and DNA. This sample holds about 610,000 distinct CDR3 sequences; 10% were observed only once. The ten largest make up less than 5% of the sample.

Sample: PBMCs from the stem cell graft donor, taken from the stem cell graft. This TCR was sampled from a human donor who donated a stem cell graft to a child with acute myeloid leukemia. This sequence uses TRBV7-9 and TRBJ2-3; the D gene is possibly TRBD2, with 6 bases matching. The DNA sequence reads TGTGCCAGCAGTCCGGACTACATCACAGATACGCAGTATTTT. This gives the protein CASSPDYITDTQYF. The entire variable domain, with the stretches around the CDR3 drawn from the reference TRBV7-9 and TRBJ2-3 proteins, is DTGVSQNPRHKITKRGQNVTFRCDPISEHNRLYWYRQTLGQGPEFLTYFQNEAQLEKSRLLSDRFSAERPKGSFSTLEIQRTEQGDSAMYLCASSPDYITDTQYFGPGTRLTVL.